A single sample gave rise to the 27 T cell receptor beta chains below, sequenced in a study of T cell responses to AZD1222 COVID-19 vaccine. The method was immunoSEQ multiplex PCR; TCRdb's version includes in-frame clones alone and lacks a portion of them. The data hold some 130,000 clones, with more than 90% observed a single time. The sample was peripheral blood, taken 28 days after the second AZD1222 dose. The receptor source for this set is an adult who received the AZD1222 COVID-19 vaccine.

This clone was seen only once. The chain uses TRBV25-1 and TRBJ2-5; TRBD1 matches 11 bases. The CDR3 extends over 17 amino acids. CDR1 is MGHDK, CDR2 SYGVNS, per germline. Unmatched junction bases numbered 10, after V lost 3 bases and J lost 4 bases. CDR3 residues: CASSDWPGQGVPETQYF. The DNA for the CDR3 is TGTGCCAGCAGTGATTGGCCGGGACAGGGGGTTCCAGAGACCCAGTACTTC.

This chain links TRBV6-1 with TRBJ1-1, with D unclear. Per the germline V gene, CDR1 is MNHNS and CDR2 is SASEGT. With 0 bases removed from V and 2 bases from J, the gap between germline ends came to 4 bases. The CDR3 loop spans 13 amino acids. The CDR3 DNA reads as TGTGCCAGCAGTGAAGCGTATAACACTGAAGCTTTCTTT. As protein: CASSEAYNTEAFF.

The count of this clone is one. The CDR3 is CASSGDTDTQYF. In DNA, the CDR3 is TGTGCCAGCTCGGGGGACACAGATACGCAGTATTTT. The rearrangement joins TRBV2 to TRBJ2-3; tentative D call: TRBD2 (6 bases). V lost 8 bases, J lost 2 bases, and 8 bases lay in between. The CDR3 loop spans 12 amino acids. Germline CDR1 and CDR2: SNHLY and FYNNEI.

This chain links TRBV23-1 with TRBJ1-4, with 11 bases matching TRBD1. TRBV23-1 is sorted into the ORF group, with uncertain function. The J segment lost 10 bases and the V segment lost 0 bases, leaving 7 bases of the junction unmatched. The CDR3 sequence is 16 residues long. The CDR3: CASSQSSDRGLGKLFF. The DNA of the CDR3 is TGCGCCAGCAGTCAATCGTCGGACAGGGGGCTTGGAAAACTGTTTTTT.

The chain links TRBV11-2 to TRBJ1-2, with 8 bases fitting TRBD1. The germline gives CDR1 SGHAT, CDR2 FQNNGV. The CDR3 runs to 14 residues. Losses at the gene ends were 4 bases for V and 8 bases for J; bases not matched to a gene: 9. The CDR3 here is CASSWERQGSGYTF. CDR3 DNA: TGTGCCAGCAGCTGGGAAAGACAGGGGAGCGGCTACACCTTC.

This clone was recorded only once. The rearrangement uses TRBV6-5 and TRBJ1-2; D call uncertain. Per the germline V gene, CDR1 is MNHEY and CDR2 is SVGAGI. Between the trimmed V and J ends, which lost 5 bases and 1 base, there was a span of 8 bases. The CDR3 is 13 residues long. CDR3 residues: CASSPDGNYGYTF. The CDR3 bases are TGTGCCAGCAGTCCGGACGGTAACTATGGCTACACCTTC.

The J gene is TRBJ2-7, the V gene TRBV18; D gene uncertain. The CDR3 spans 14 residues. Germline V gene data show CDR1 as KGHSH and CDR2 as LQKENI. Trimming removed 0 bases at V and 3 bases at J, with 9 bases between. CDR3 DNA sequence: TGTGCCAGCTCACCACCGTTGAACAGCTACGAGCAGTACTTC. Protein product: CASSPPLNSYEQYF.

A single count supports this clone. The rearrangement links TRBV20-1 to TRBJ2-5; no firm D call. Germline V CDR1 and CDR2: DFQATT, SNEGSKA (reference sequence). V was pared by 1 base and J by 5 bases, with 5 bases between. This CDR3 region has 11 residues. CDR3 DNA sequence: TGCAGTGCTAGAGTGCGCGAGACCCAGTACTTC. Translating it yields CSARVRETQYF.

The rearrangement joins TRBV5-1 to TRBJ2-7; D possibly matches TRBD1 or TRBD2 (5 bases each). CDR1 is SGHRS and CDR2 is YFSETQ in the germline V gene. The CDR3 is made up of 14 amino acids. V was clipped by 1 base and J by 6 bases, with 14 bases between them. The CDR3 spells CASSLKGTAGEQYF. CDR3 bases: TGCGCCAGCAGCTTGAAGGGGACCGCTGGCGAGCAGTACTTC.

This clone has a single count. The chain joins TRBV7-6 to TRBJ2-1; D gene unclear. The V gene's germline CDR1 is SGHVS and CDR2 FNYEAQ. CDR3 length: 18 amino acids. Trimming cost V 1 base and J 0 bases, with 16 bases left between them. CDR3 sequence: CASSLVSGGPGSYNEQFF. CDR3 nucleotides: TGTGCCAGCAGCTTAGTTTCAGGTGGGCCCGGCTCCTACAATGAGCAGTTCTTC.

The V call is TRBV5-6, the J call TRBJ2-5; 16 nucleotides agree with TRBD2. The CDR3 has 18 amino acids. Germline CDR1 SGHDT, CDR2 YYEEEE. V trimming: 3 bases; J trimming: 2 bases; junction bases outside the gene matches: 7. CDR3 amino acids: CASSYYPGLAGGQETQYF. In DNA form, the CDR3 reads TGTGCCAGCAGCTATTATCCGGGACTAGCGGGGGGGCAAGAGACCCAGTACTTC.

This clone showed up just a few times. The genes are TRBV6-5 and TRBJ1-2; tentative D call: TRBD1 (5 bases). CDR1 and CDR2 from the germline V gene are MNHEY and SVGAGI. V was shortened by 9 bases and J by 2 bases, with 16 bases between the two germline ends. This CDR3 region has 14 residues. In nucleotides, the CDR3 is TGTGCCAGTCGGGCCTCCGGGGGGAACTATGGCTACACCTTC. Amino acids: CASRASGGNYGYTF.

The sample holds one count of this clone. This chain links TRBV5-1 with TRBJ1-1; D not resolved. CDR1 SGHRS and CDR2 YFSETQ come from the germline V gene. V lost 0 bases to trimming and J lost 3 bases, with 21 bases between them. The CDR3 loop spans 18 amino acids. CDR3 DNA: TGCGCCAGCAGCTTGGATCGGCACGACTCGGTATTAGACACTGAAGCTTTCTTT. It codes for CASSLDRHDSVLDTEAFF.

V usage is TRBV9 and J usage is TRBJ1-1; 8 nucleotides line up with TRBD1. V was pared by 1 base and J by 6 bases, with 2 bases of the junction left unmatched. Germline assignment: CDR1 SGDLS and CDR2 YYNGEE. This CDR3 has 13 amino acids. The CDR3: CASSVQGASEAFF. CDR3 coding DNA: TGTGCCAGCAGCGTACAGGGGGCATCTGAAGCTTTCTTT.

This chain uses TRBV19 with TRBJ1-5, with D perhaps matching TRBD1 (5 bases). The CDR3 is 12 residues long. The V and J ends lost 5 bases and 9 bases respectively, with 11 bases between them. Germline-derived CDR1 and CDR2 are LNHDA and SQIVND (reference sequence). CDR3 loop: CASSYSTGPQHF. CDR3 nucleotide sequence: TGTGCCAGTAGTTATAGTACAGGGCCCCAGCATTTT.

The chain links TRBV5-1 to TRBJ2-3, with 9 bases fitting TRBD2. CDR1 and CDR2 from the germline V gene are SGHRS and YFSETQ. The CDR3 totals 15 residues. Trimming at V came to 4 bases and at J to 0 bases, leaving 3 bases not matched to a gene. CDR3 nucleotide sequence: TGCGCCAGCAGCCCCGGGACTAGCAGCACAGATACGCAGTATTTT. Translating it yields CASSPGTSSTDTQYF. Full variable domain (remainder filled in from reference TRBV5-1 and TRBJ2-3): KAGVTQTPRYLIKTRGQQVTLSCSPISGHRSVSWYQQTPGQGLQFLFEYFSETQRNKGNFPGRFSGRQFSNSRSEMNVSTLELGDSALYLCASSPGTSSTDTQYFGPGTRLTVL.

This chain joins TRBV7-9 and TRBJ1-5; perhaps TRBD1 as D (5 bases). This CDR3 comprises 15 residues. V dropped 4 bases and J dropped 0 bases, with 10 bases sitting between them. Germline CDR1 reads SEHNR; CDR2 reads FQNEAQ (reference sequence). CDR3 residues: CASSSFGGSNQPQHF. CDR3 nucleotides: TGTGCCAGCAGCTCGTTCGGGGGTAGCAATCAGCCCCAGCATTTT.

V is TRBV19 and J is TRBJ1-1; D is unresolved. Looked up from germline, CDR1 is LNHDA and CDR2 is SQIVND (reference sequence). Trimming removed 9 bases from V and 1 base from J, with 15 bases in between. This CDR3 is built from 14 residues. The CDR3 here is CASRLGEGNTEAFF. The CDR3, as DNA: TGTGCCAGCCGCTTGGGTGAGGGGAACACTGAAGCTTTCTTT.

The rearrangement uses TRBV2 and TRBJ2-7; D call uncertain. The CDR3 sequence is 11 residues long. CDR1 is SNHLY, CDR2 FYNNEI, per germline. CDR3 coding DNA: TGTGCCAGCACCGTCTCCCACGAGCAGTACGTC. Protein sequence: CASTVSHEQYV.

The J gene is TRBJ2-7, the V gene TRBV12-5, with D possibly TRBD2 on 6 matching bases. The ends were cut back, 1 base at V and 3 bases at J, with 19 bases in the middle. Per the germline V gene, CDR1 is LGHNT and CDR2 is FRNRAP. The length of the CDR3 is 17 residues. This chain's CDR3 is CASGLETSRENFYEQYV. The CDR3 bases are TGTGCTAGTGGTTTGGAAACTAGCCGGGAGAATTTCTACGAGCAGTACGTC.

This clone showed up just a few times. J is TRBJ2-7 and V is TRBV12-1; the DNA was not compared with TRBD2, the D call given in the table. TRBV12-1 has pseudogene status. This CDR3 region has 19 residues. The CDR3 loop is CASTRRRLAGGPSSYEQYV. The DNA for the CDR3 is TGTGCCAGCACCAGGAGGCGACTAGCGGGAGGCCCCAGCTCCTACGAGCAGTACGTC.

The gene calls are TRBV4-2 and TRBJ1-2; D gene uncertain. V was shortened by 0 bases and J by 6 bases, with 17 bases between the two germline ends. The CDR3 covers 16 residues. Per germline, CDR1 LGHNA and CDR2 YNFKEQ. CDR3 DNA: TGTGCCAGCAGCCAAGAATACGCGGGGAACAGCCATGGCTACACCTTC. Its protein is CASSQEYAGNSHGYTF.

The chain is built from TRBV5-4 and TRBJ1-4; the D is unclear. Trimming cost V 7 bases and J 4 bases, with 8 bases left between them. Germline values: CDR1 SGHNT, CDR2 YYREEE (reference sequence). This CDR3 region has 12 residues. The CDR3 sequence is CASRNNNEKLFF. The CDR3 DNA follows: TGTGCCAGCCGCAATAATAATGAAAAACTGTTTTTT.

The chain recombines TRBV4-3 with TRBJ2-5; the D is unclear. The germline V gene encodes CDR1 LGHNA and CDR2 YSLEER. Trimming took off 0 bases at V and 4 bases at J, with 12 bases between the two ends. This CDR3 spans 15 amino acids. This CDR3 is CASSQDFRQLETQYF. The CDR3 bases are TGCGCCAGCAGCCAAGATTTTCGGCAGTTAGAGACCCAGTACTTC.

V usage is TRBV5-8 and J usage is TRBJ1-1, with D tentatively TRBD1 (6 bases). V was pared by 4 bases and J by 5 bases, with 15 bases between. Germline CDR1 and CDR2: SGHTS and YDEGEE. The CDR3 spans 14 residues. In DNA, the CDR3 is TGTGCCAGCAGCCTTGCAGGGGTTGTAACTGAAGCTTTCTTT. This gives the protein CASSLAGVVTEAFF.

V is TRBV7-9 and J is TRBJ1-4; no clear D gene. Germline V gene data show CDR1 as SEHNR and CDR2 as FQNEAQ (reference sequence). CDR3 size: 15 residues. The V end lost 5 bases, the J end lost 2 bases, and 12 bases lay between the germline ends. The CDR3 reads CASSPGLGTNEKLFF. In DNA, the CDR3 is TGTGCCAGCAGCCCAGGACTGGGTACTAATGAAAAACTGTTTTTT. Full variable domain (outside the CDR3, taken from reference TRBV7-9 and TRBJ1-4): DTGVSQNPRHKITKRGQNVTFRCDPISEHNRLYWYRQTLGQGPEFLTYFQNEAQLEKSRLLSDRFSAERPKGSFSTLEIQRTEQGDSAMYLCASSPGLGTNEKLFFGSGTQLSVL.

The chain links TRBV3-1 (or the pseudogene TRBV3-2) to TRBJ1-2; D perhaps matches TRBD1 (6 bases). The CDR3 totals 15 residues. Germline CDR1 and CDR2: LGHDT and YNNKEL (reference sequence). Trimming took off 1 base at V and 4 bases at J, with 13 bases between the two ends. The CDR3: CASSQAGGQRYGYTF. DNA for the CDR3: TGTGCCAGCAGCCAAGCGGGGGGGCAACGCTATGGCTACACCTTC.